Following are 2 T cell receptor beta chains from one sample sequenced in a study of somatic mutations in cytotoxic T cells in rheumatoid arthritis. Measured with immunoSEQ multiplex PCR; TCRdb has only the in-frame clones, and not every one. The sample holds under 35,000 clones, more than 75% seen once. Specimen: CD8+ T cells sorted from blood. These receptor sequences come from an adult with rheumatoid arthritis.

V usage is TRBV7-8 and J usage is TRBJ2-7, with D perhaps TRBD2 (5 bases). In germline, CDR1 is SGHVS, CDR2 FQNEAQ. V lost 4 bases and J lost 0, with 16 bases in between. CDR3 size: 16 residues. CDR3 nucleotide sequence: TGTGCCAGCAGCTGGGTTCGGAGCGAGGGCTCCTACGAGCAGTACTTC. Translation: CASSWVRSEGSYEQYF.

A word on this clone: At one end the junction does not follow the germline gene, possibly because of a read error. The J gene is TRBJ1-3, the V gene TRBV6-5; perhaps TRBD1 as D (5 bases). The CDR3 runs to 16 residues. Looked up from germline, CDR1 is MNHEY and CDR2 is SVGAGI. Here the CDR3 DNA reads TGTGCCAGCAGCTACTCGGGACTCGGGGGTCGAAACACCATATATTTT. It is translated as CASSYSGLGGRNTIYF.